The source of this TCR beta chain is a study of blood T cell repertoires in COVID-19. Study summary: The United States, Italy and Spain supplied acute and convalescent COVID-19 samples.

Trimming removed 0 bases from V and 4 bases from J, with 19 bases in between. CDR1 is SGHRS, CDR2 YFSETQ, per germline. The CDR3 has 17 residues. Authors' analysis steps: Reference gene primer amplification gave estimated nucleated cell counts. Measured with immunoSEQ multiplex PCR; TCRdb has only the in-frame clones, and not every one. Clonal size and the V and J genes are those of that table, whereas D and trimming came from the DNA. The table has over 200,000 clones, around 80% seen once. Sequenced material: peripheral blood. This TCR was recovered from a woman aged 25 to 39 with COVID-19, enrolled during active disease. The V and J genes are TRBV5-1 and TRBJ1-2; the D gene is possibly TRBD1 (6 bases). CDR3 amino acids: CASSLDPTGLSIYGYTF. For the CDR3, the DNA is TGCGCCAGCAGCTTGGATCCCACAGGGCTCAGTATCTATGGCTACACCTTC.